These 12 T cell receptor beta chains share one sample of origin, sequenced in a study of T cell responses to AZD1222 COVID-19 vaccine. Method: immunoSEQ multiplex PCR; TCRdb's copy keeps in-frame clones and lacks some. Of approximately 210,000 clones in the sample, 90% to 95% were seen once. Here the sequenced sample was peripheral blood, taken 28 days after the second AZD1222 dose. Receptor source: an adult who received the AZD1222 COVID-19 vaccine.

CDR3 in DNA: TGTGCCAGTAGCGGGTCCAGGAAGATTAATGAAAAACTGTTTTTT. This sequence encodes CASSGSRKINEKLFF. The chain carries TRBV19 and TRBJ1-4; D gene unclear. V shed 6 bases and J shed 4 bases, with 15 bases lying between them. Germline CDR1 reads LNHDA; CDR2 reads SQIVND (reference sequence). This CDR3 has 15 residues.

With respect to this clone: This same CDR3 is encoded by further DNA sequences in the sample. The chain joins TRBV12-3 or TRBV12-4 to TRBJ2-3; weak D call: TRBD2 (6 bases). Trimming cost V 3 bases and J 5 bases, with 6 bases left between them. The CDR3 sequence is 12 residues long. CDR3 amino acids: CASSFGGDTQYF. CDR3 DNA: TGTGCCAGCAGTTTCGGGGGAGATACGCAGTATTTT.

The genes are TRBV11-2 and TRBJ1-1; tentatively, D is TRBD1 (5 bases). V lost 0 bases and J 6 bases, leaving 11 bases between the germline ends. In germline, CDR1 is SGHAT, CDR2 FQNNGV. The CDR3 length is 14 residues. This chain's CDR3 is CASSLDGGRSEAFF. In nucleotides, the CDR3 is TGTGCCAGCAGCTTAGATGGGGGGAGGTCTGAAGCTTTCTTT.

The rearrangement links TRBV5-1 to TRBJ1-2, with D possibly being TRBD1 (5 bases). The CDR3 length is 14 residues. Germline V gene lookup returns CDR1 SGHRS and CDR2 YFSETQ. V lost 3 bases and J lost 5, with 14 bases in between. The CDR3 DNA follows: TGCGCCAGCAGCTCAGACAGCGCGTTGTATGGCTACACCTTC. Encoded protein: CASSSDSALYGYTF.

Here the CDR3 DNA reads TGTGCCAGCAGCCAAGTCGGGTATGAGCAGTTCTTC. It encodes CASSQVGYEQFF. The chain recombines TRBV3-1 (or the pseudogene TRBV3-2) with TRBJ2-1; D not resolved. The germline gives CDR1 LGHDT, CDR2 YNNKEL (reference sequence). This CDR3 comprises 12 residues. The V gene lost 1 base and the J gene lost 8 bases, with 6 bases spanning the gap.

The chain links TRBV18 to TRBJ2-5; D unresolved. From germline, CDR1 is KGHSH and CDR2 LQKENI. The CDR3 covers 14 residues. V lost 2 bases, J lost 0 bases, and 7 bases lay in between. CDR3 DNA: TGTGCCAGCTCACCAGGACGCAACCAAGAGACCCAGTACTTC. The encoded protein is CASSPGRNQETQYF.

The rearrangement uses TRBV28 and TRBJ2-1; D is perhaps TRBD2 (6 bases). V was cut by 5 bases and J by 1 base, with 9 bases left in between. CDR1 and CDR2 (germline): MDHEN, SYDVKM. The CDR3 sequence is 14 residues long. CDR3 DNA sequence: TGTGCCAGCAGTCCCGCGGGGTCCTACAATGAGCAGTTCTTC. This sequence encodes CASSPAGSYNEQFF.

Here the CDR3 reads CASSLASEWTGVPLYEQYF. The DNA of the CDR3 is TGTGCCAGCAGCTTAGCGTCCGAATGGACAGGGGTTCCCCTCTACGAGCAGTACTTC. V usage is TRBV7-2 and J usage is TRBJ2-7; 9 bases agree with TRBD1. The CDR3 is 19 residues long. CDR1 is SGHTA and CDR2 is FQGNSA in the germline V gene. The V segment lost 0 bases and the J segment 3 bases; nucleotides outside the gene matches: 15.

This chain connects TRBV3-1 (or the pseudogene TRBV3-2) to TRBJ2-5; 13 nucleotides line up with TRBD2. Germline V gene sequence: CDR1 LGHDT, CDR2 YNNKEL (reference sequence). Trimming cost V 3 bases and J 5 bases; bases outside gene matches: 6. This CDR3 has 16 residues. The CDR3 DNA reads TGTGCCAGCAGCCACCGGACTAGCGGGAGTAGGGAGACCCAGTACTTC. Residues: CASSHRTSGSRETQYF.

In this sample, this clone turned up once. The rearrangement links TRBV4-1 to TRBJ1-5; D might be TRBD1 (5 bases). The ends were cut back, 2 bases at V and 12 bases at J, with 14 bases in the middle. Germline loops: CDR1 MGHRA, CDR2 YSYEKL. The CDR3 is 13 amino acids. CDR3 sequence: CASSQQGAKVQHF. In nucleotides, the CDR3 is TGCGCCAGCAGCCAACAAGGGGCAAAGGTCCAGCATTTT.

The V gene is TRBV3-1 (or the pseudogene TRBV3-2), the J gene TRBJ1-6; 9 bases align to TRBD1. The germline CDR1 and CDR2 sequences are LGHDT and YNNKEL (reference sequence). The V and J ends lost 4 bases and 10 bases, in that order; junction bases with no gene match: 5. The CDR3 runs to 14 residues. CDR3 DNA sequence: TGTGCCAGCAGCCTTGGACAGGGGAGCTCACCCCTCCACTTT. Residues: CASSLGQGSSPLHF.

This chain links TRBV5-1 with TRBJ1-1; D uncertain. CDR1 is SGHRS and CDR2 is YFSETQ in the germline V gene. This CDR3 spans 13 amino acids. Deletions cut 4 bases from V and 2 bases from J, with 9 bases between. The CDR3 region has the DNA TGCGCCAGCAGCCCCCGGAGCAACACTGAAGCTTTCTTT. Translated, it gives CASSPRSNTEAFF.